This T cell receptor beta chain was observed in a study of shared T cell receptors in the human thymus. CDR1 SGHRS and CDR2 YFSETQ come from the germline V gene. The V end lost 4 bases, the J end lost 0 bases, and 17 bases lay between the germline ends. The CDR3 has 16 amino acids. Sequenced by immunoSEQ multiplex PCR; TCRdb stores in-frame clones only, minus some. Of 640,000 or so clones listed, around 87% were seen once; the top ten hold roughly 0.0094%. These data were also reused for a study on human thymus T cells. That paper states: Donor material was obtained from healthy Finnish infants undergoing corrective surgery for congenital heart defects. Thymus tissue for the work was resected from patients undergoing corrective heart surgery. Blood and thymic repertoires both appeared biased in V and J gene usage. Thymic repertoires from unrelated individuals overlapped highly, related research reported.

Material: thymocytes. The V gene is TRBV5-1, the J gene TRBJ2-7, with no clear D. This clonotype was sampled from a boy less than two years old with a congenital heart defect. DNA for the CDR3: TGCGCCAGCAGCCTCCGGGTCTCAATTCGCTCCTACGAGCAGTACTTC. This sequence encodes CASSLRVSIRSYEQYF.